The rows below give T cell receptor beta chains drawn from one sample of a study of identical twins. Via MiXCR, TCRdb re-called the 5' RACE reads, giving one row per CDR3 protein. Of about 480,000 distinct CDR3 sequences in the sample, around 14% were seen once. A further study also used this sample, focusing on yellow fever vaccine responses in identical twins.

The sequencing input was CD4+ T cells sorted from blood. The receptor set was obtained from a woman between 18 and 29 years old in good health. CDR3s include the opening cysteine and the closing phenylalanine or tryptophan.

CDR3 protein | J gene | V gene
CASSAYRDRFQETQYF | TRBJ2-5 | TRBV2
CASSQDLRDSMFF | TRBJ2-1 | TRBV4-2
CASSPRGSGHEQYF | TRBJ2-7 | TRBV7-2
CASSRSTDLYEQYF | TRBJ2-7 | TRBV4-3
CASSSRWRIQYF | TRBJ2-4 | TRBV3-1
CASSPSRQSNQPQHF | TRBJ1-5 | TRBV3-1
CASSFAGIYEQYF | TRBJ2-7 | TRBV7-9
CASSFRVDEQFF | TRBJ2-1 | TRBV28
CSVYGRQETQYF | TRBJ2-5 | TRBV29-1
CASRPGTGRLSSYNEQFF | TRBJ2-1 | TRBV11-2
CATSDPRQGVGNQPQHF | TRBJ1-5 | TRBV24-1
CSAKRDSPYEQYF | TRBJ2-7 | TRBV20-1
CASSWGRPDTQYF | TRBJ2-3 | TRBV27
CSAMGLAGGGNEQFF | TRBJ2-1 | TRBV20-1
CASSFQSINEKLFF | TRBJ1-4 | TRBV7-9
CASSLVLREVYF | TRBJ2-7 | TRBV7-2
CASSSQAGGATDTQYF | TRBJ2-3 | TRBV5-1